This T cell receptor beta chain is from a study of spatial heterogeneity in lung cancer. Trimming cost V 8 bases and J 8 bases; bases outside gene matches: 24. Germline V gene data show CDR1 as SGHKS and CDR2 as YYEKEE (reference sequence). The length of the CDR3 is 18 residues. This clonotype was seen many times. A unique molecular identifier was carried by every single TCR cDNA molecule. Each CDR3 protein gets one entry after TCRdb re-called the 5' RACE reads with MiXCR. The sample shows around 40,000 distinct CDR3 sequences, about 5.8% of them seen only once. The time point is: sample taken at primary tumor resection. Unsorted whole RNA from tumor, nontumor lung or frozen PBMC underwent sequencing. Patients with untreated early-stage non-small cell lung cancer, numbering 72, were the donors.

This specimen was PBMCs, taken at surgery. This TCR was sampled from a male donor with early-stage non-small cell lung cancer. The chain carries TRBV5-5 and TRBJ1-5; 8 nucleotides line up with TRBD1. In DNA, the CDR3 is TGTGCCAGGACCCCAGGGGGCGTCGGTGGCGTGTGCCCGAAGCCCCAGCATTTT. Its protein product is CARTPGGVGGVCPKPQHF.